This T cell receptor beta chain was sequenced for a study of early T cells in non-severe SARS-CoV-2 infection. CDR1 and CDR2 from the germline V gene are MNHEY and SMNVEV (reference sequence). The CDR3 is made up of 16 amino acids. V lost 7 bases and J lost 6; bases outside the gene matches: 14. In its sample, this clonotype was seen a few times. Using its own MiXCR run on the 5' RACE reads, TCRdb lists one record per CDR3 protein. The data hold some 91,000 distinct CDR3 sequences, with 11% observed a single time. The source was whole blood, collected at baseline. The receptor's source is an adult who was a healthcare worker with PCR-confirmed SARS-CoV-2 infection or an uninfected control (not recorded which). The V gene is TRBV27, the J gene TRBJ2-7; the match to TRBD1 covers 11 bases. The CDR3 spells CASNKLPGQGAVEQYF. CDR3 coding DNA: TGTGCCAGCAACAAGCTCCCCGGACAGGGGGCTGTCGAGCAGTACTTC.